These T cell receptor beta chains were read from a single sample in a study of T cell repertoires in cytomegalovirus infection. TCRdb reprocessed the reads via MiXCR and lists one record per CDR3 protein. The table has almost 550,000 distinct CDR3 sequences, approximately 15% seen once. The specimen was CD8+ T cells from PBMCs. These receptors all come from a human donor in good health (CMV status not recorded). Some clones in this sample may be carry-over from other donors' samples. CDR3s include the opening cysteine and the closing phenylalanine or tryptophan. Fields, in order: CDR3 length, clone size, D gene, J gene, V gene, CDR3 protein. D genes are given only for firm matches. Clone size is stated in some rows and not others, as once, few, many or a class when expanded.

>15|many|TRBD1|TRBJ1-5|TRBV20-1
CSASTGVNWNQPQHF
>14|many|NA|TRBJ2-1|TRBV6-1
CASTQGPKLNEQFF
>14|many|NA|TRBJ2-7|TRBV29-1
CSVTLDGSSYEQYF
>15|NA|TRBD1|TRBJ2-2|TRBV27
CASSIQGANTGELFF
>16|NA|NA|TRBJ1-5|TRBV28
CASSSPVGSSNQPQHF
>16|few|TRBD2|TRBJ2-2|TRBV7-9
CASSSLAGGNTGELFF
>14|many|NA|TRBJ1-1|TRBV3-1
CASSQDLRGTEAFF
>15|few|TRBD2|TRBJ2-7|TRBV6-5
CASSYPGGGPYEQYF
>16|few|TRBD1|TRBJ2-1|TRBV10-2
CASSDSGTGLYNEQFF
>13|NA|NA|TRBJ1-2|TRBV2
CASSESDNYGYTF
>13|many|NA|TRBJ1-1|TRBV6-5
CASSYQLNTEAFF
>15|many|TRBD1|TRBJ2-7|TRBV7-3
CASSVTGGARDEQYF
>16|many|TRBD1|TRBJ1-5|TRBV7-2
CASSLGDRVSNQPQHF
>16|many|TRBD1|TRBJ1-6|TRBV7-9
CASSYRQGAFNSPLHF
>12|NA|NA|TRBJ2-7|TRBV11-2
CASSPIRVGQYF
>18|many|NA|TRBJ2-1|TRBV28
CASSLSHVRGNSYNEQFF
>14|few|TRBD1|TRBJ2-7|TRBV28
CASSAPWDRGEQYF
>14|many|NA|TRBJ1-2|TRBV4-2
CASSQGWPNYGYTF
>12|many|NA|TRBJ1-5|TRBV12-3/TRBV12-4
CASSPYRQPQHF
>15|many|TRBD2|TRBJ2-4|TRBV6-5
CASSYSGEGGNIQYF
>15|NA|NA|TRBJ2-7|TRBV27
CASSDRRHPSYEQYF
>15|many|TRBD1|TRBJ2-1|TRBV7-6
CASSSDREPYNEQFF
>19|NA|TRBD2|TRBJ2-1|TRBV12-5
CASGLVETSYAPPDNEQFF
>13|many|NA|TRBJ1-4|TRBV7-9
CASSGGGYEKLFF
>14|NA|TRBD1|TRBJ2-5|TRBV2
CASSSRDRAETQYF
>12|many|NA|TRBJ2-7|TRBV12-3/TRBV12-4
CASSFRPYEQYF
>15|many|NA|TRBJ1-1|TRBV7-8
CASSLEVLGTTEAFF
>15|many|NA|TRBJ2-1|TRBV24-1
CATSDNSLVPNEQFF
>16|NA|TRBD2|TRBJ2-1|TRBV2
CASSERGRALYNEQFF
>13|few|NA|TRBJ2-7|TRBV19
CASSKAPYYEQYF
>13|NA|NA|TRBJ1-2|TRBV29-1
CSVEDHRNYGYTF
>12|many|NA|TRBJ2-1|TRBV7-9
CASSQPRGEQFF
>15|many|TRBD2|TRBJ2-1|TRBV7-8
CASGIIAGGSNEQFF
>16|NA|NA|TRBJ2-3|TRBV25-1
CASSVGSLGQPDTQYF
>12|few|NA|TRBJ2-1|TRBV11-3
CASSTEGNEQFF
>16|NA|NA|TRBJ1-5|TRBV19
CASSINENHPGQPQHF
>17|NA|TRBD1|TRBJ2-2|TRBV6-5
CASSYPTGGSRTGELFF
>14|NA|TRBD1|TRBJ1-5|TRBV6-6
CASTPGQVNQPQHF
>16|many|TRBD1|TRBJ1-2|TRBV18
CASSLRDRRKNYGYTF
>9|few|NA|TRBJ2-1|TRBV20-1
CSARLGGFF
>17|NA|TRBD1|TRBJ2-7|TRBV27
CASSPLLRQGVSYEQYF
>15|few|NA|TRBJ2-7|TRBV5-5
CASRGSGLHSYEQYF
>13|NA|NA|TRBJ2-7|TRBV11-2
CASSLGVRYEQYF
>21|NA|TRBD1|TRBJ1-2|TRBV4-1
CASSHQREPGQGARVPYGYTF
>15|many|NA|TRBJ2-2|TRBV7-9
CASSLAPLTTGELFF
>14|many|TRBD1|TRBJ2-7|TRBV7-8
CASSRDRGLNEQYF
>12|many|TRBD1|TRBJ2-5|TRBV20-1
CSARQGEETQYF